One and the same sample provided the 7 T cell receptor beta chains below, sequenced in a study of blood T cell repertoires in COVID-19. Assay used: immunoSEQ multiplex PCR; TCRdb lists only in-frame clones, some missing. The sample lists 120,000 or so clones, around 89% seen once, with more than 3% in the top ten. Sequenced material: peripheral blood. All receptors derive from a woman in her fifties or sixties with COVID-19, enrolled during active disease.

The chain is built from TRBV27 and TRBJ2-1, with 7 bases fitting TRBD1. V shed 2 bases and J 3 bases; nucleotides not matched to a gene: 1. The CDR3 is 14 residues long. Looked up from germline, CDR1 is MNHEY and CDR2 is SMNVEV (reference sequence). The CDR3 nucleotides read TGTGCCAGCAGTTTAGGGACAGTCTACAATGAGCAGTTCTTC. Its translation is CASSLGTVYNEQFF.

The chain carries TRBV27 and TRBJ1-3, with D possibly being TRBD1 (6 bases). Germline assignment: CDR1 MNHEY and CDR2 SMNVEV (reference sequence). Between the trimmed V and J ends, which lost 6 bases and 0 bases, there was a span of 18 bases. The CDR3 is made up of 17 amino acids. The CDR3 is CASRRTPGASSGNTIYF. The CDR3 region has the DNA TGTGCCAGCAGGCGGACGCCAGGGGCAAGCTCTGGAAACACCATATATTTT.

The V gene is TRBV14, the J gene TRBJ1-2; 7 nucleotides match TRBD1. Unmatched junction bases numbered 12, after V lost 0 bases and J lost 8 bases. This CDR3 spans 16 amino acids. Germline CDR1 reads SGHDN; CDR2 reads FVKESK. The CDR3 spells CASSQEMLFTGVGYTF. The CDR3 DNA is TGTGCCAGCAGCCAAGAAATGTTATTTACAGGGGTAGGCTACACCTTC. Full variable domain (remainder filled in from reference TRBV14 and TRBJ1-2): EAGVTQFPSHSVIEKGQTVTLRCDPISGHDNLYWYRRVMGKEIKFLLHFVKESKQDESGMPNNRFLAERTGGTYSTLKVQPAELEDSGVYFCASSQEMLFTGVGYTFGSGTRLTVV.

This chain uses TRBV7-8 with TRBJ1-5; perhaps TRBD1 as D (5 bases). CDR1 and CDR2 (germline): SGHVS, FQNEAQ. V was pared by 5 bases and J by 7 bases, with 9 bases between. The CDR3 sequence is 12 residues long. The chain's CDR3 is CASSRGGQPQHF. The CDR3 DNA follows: TGTGCCAGCAGCCGTGGGGGGCAGCCCCAGCATTTT.

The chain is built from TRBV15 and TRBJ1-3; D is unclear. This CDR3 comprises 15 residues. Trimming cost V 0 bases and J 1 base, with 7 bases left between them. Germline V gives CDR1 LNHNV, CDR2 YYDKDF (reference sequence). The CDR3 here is CATSRDRGSGNTIYF. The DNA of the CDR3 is TGTGCCACCAGCAGAGATAGAGGTTCTGGAAACACCATATATTTT.

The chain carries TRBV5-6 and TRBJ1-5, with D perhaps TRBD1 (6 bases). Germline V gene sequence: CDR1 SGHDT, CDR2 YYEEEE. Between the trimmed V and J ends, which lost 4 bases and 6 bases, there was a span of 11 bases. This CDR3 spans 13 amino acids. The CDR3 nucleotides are TGTGCCAGCAGCCAACAGGGATTTCAGCCCCAGCATTTT. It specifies CASSQQGFQPQHF.

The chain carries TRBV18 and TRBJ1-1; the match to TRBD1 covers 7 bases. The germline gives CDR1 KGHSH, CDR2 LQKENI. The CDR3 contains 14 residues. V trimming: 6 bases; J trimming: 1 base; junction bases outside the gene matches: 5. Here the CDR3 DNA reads TGTGCCAGCTCTCTCCGGGACAGGAACACTGAAGCTTTCTTT. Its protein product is CASSLRDRNTEAFF.